This T cell receptor (beta chain) originates from a study of shared T cell receptors in the human thymus. The V and J ends lost 2 bases and 5 bases respectively, with 31 bases between them. Germline V gene lookup returns CDR1 MDHEN and CDR2 SYDVKM. The CDR3 runs 20 residues. Sequenced by immunoSEQ multiplex PCR; TCRdb stores in-frame clones only, minus some. The table lists some 640,000 clones, roughly 86% of them singletons, with 0.0094% in the top ten. The sample was also linked to a second study, of human thymus T cells. That source notes: Immunologically healthy infants in Finland undergoing congenital heart defect surgery were the donors. Resected material from corrective heart surgery provided the thymus tissue analysed. Thymic as well as blood repertoires seemed to favor certain V and J genes unevenly. Thymic repertoires of unrelated individuals were reported in related research to overlap highly.

The sequenced sample was thymocytes. The chain is built from TRBV28 and TRBJ2-7; no clear D gene. This receptor was identified in a boy in the first two years of life with a congenital heart defect. The CDR3 nucleotides read TGTGCCAGCAGTTTACGGTCCGTGGTTCCAGACCCAGCGCTTTTCCACGAGCAGTACTTC. This sequence encodes CASSLRSVVPDPALFHEQYF.